This T cell receptor beta chain was observed in a study of T cell responses to AZD1222 COVID-19 vaccine. The study, taken as a whole, reports: Targeting of unmutated variant regions was reportedly seen in nearly half of spike-specific TCRs.

This CDR3 has 12 amino acids. V was trimmed by 7 bases and J by 6 bases, leaving 12 bases between them. As concerns this clone: Antigen specificity is unknown.

Here immunoSEQ multiplex PCR was the method, and the copy in TCRdb shows in-frame clones only, minus some. This table has 150,000 or so clones, almost 95% appearing once. The chain joins TRBV12-3 or TRBV12-4 to TRBJ1-1; weak D call: TRBD1 (5 bases). This clonotype was sampled from an adult who received the AZD1222 COVID-19 vaccine. The source was peripheral blood, collected 28 days after the second AZD1222 dose. Here the CDR3 reads CASMRQLAEAFF. The CDR3 DNA reads TGTGCCAGCATGAGACAGCTGGCTGAAGCTTTCTTT.